The T cell receptor beta chain described here comes from a study of technical replicates of blood from several donors. This table comes from immunoSEQ multiplex PCR, and its TCRdb copy is limited to in-frame clones, with some not included. This table holds about 82,000 clones, 90% to 95% found once. The sample taken for sequencing was T cells isolated from PBMCs. The TCR comes from a human donor in good health.

CDR3: CASSVGGVSTGELFF. CDR3 DNA sequence: TGTGCCAGCAGCGTAGGGGGGGTAAGCACCGGGGAGCTGTTTTTT. V and J are TRBV9 and TRBJ2-2; maybe TRBD2 (6 bases). The germline CDR1 and CDR2 sequences are SGDLS and YYNGEE. CDR3 length equals 15 residues. Trimming took off 0 bases at V and 4 bases at J, with 10 bases between the two ends.